The 26 T cell receptor beta chains below were found in one sample sequenced in a study of cytomegalovirus exposure and HLA in healthy donors. The primer mix had 60 Vbeta and 13 Jbeta primers. Clones were sequenced by immunoSEQ multiplex PCR, and TCRdb holds only the in-frame ones, with some missing. The data show about 160,000 clones, roughly 76% seen once. Sequenced input: PBMCs. These receptors were taken from a woman between 45 and 60 years old in good health and CMV-seronegative.

The chain recombines TRBV14 with TRBJ2-3, with 7 nucleotides matching TRBD2. V was clipped by 0 bases and J by 3 bases; unmatched bases: 6. The germline gives CDR1 SGHDN, CDR2 FVKESK. CDR3 length: 16 residues. CDR3 sequence (DNA): TGTGCCAGCAGCCAAGAATCTGCGGGAGTGACAGATACGCAGTATTTT. Amino acids: CASSQESAGVTDTQYF.

This chain connects TRBV28 to TRBJ1-1; D not certain. V lost 6 bases and J lost 12, with 11 bases in between. The CDR3 extends over 10 amino acids. CDR1 and CDR2 from the germline V gene are MDHEN and SYDVKM. CDR3 in amino acids: CASSRGVTFF. In nucleotides, the CDR3 is TGTGCCAGCAGCCGCGGGGTTACTTTCTTT.

The chain employs TRBV4-2 and TRBJ2-5; D is unclear. The better agreement between TRBJ2-7 and the DNA end casts doubt on the J call. The CDR3 has 16 residues. Germline loops: CDR1 LGHNA, CDR2 YNFKEQ. CDR3 amino acids: CASSQDRLLSSYEQYF. The CDR3 DNA is TGTGCCAGCAGCCAAGATCGTCTCCTAAGCTCCTACGAGCAGTACTTC.

The chain couples TRBV10-1 to TRBJ2-5; 10 bases fit TRBD1. The DNA end is more similar to TRBJ2-7, so the J call may be wrong. In germline, CDR1 is WNHNN, CDR2 SYGVQD (reference sequence). The CDR3 consists of 15 residues. CDR3 region: CASSGGQGGSYEQYF. CDR3 DNA sequence: TGCGCCAGCAGTGGTGGACAGGGGGGCTCCTACGAGCAGTACTTC.

V and J are TRBV7-9 and TRBJ1-1, with no clear D. The CDR3 sequence is 13 residues long. V was trimmed by 7 bases and J by 1 base, leaving 10 bases between them. Germline loops: CDR1 SEHNR, CDR2 FQNEAQ (reference sequence). The CDR3 DNA sequence: TGTGCCAGCACTCTCCCGGGGAACACTGAAGCTTTCTTT. Translating gives CASTLPGNTEAFF.

With respect to this clone: Additional DNA sequences in this sample encode the identical CDR3. This chain links TRBV7-9 with TRBJ1-1; 9 bases are shared with TRBD1. Germline loops: CDR1 SEHNR, CDR2 FQNEAQ (reference sequence). The J segment lost 3 bases and the V segment lost 5 bases, leaving 4 bases of the junction unmatched. This CDR3 has 14 residues. The CDR3 region has the DNA TGTGCCAGCAGCCAGGACAGGGGCGACACTGAAGCTTTCTTT. Its protein is CASSQDRGDTEAFF.

This clone was picked up one time. The CDR3 sequence: CASSPGLFSYEQYF. CDR3 in DNA: TGCGCCAGCAGTCCGGGACTATTCTCCTACGAGCAGTACTTC. The V gene is TRBV4-1, the J gene TRBJ2-7; 7 bases line up with TRBD2. Per the germline V gene, CDR1 is MGHRA and CDR2 is YSYEKL. The CDR3 spans 14 residues. With 6 bases clipped from V and 0 bases from J, the junction kept 5 bases outside the gene matches.

This clone has only one observation. This chain joins TRBV5-4 and TRBJ1-2, with 7 bases aligning to TRBD1. The ends lost 0 bases at V and 4 bases at J; junction bases unmatched: 6. The germline CDR1 and CDR2 sequences are SGHNT and YYREEE (reference sequence). This CDR3 has 15 amino acids. The CDR3 DNA follows: TGTGCCAGCAGCTTGGAGACAGGGCGAGGCTATGGCTACACCTTC. Amino acid sequence: CASSLETGRGYGYTF.

The genes are TRBV28 and TRBJ2-7; D perhaps matches TRBD2 (5 bases). Germline assignment: CDR1 MDHEN and CDR2 SYDVKM. This CDR3 contains 14 residues. V dropped 3 bases and J dropped 9 bases, with 18 bases sitting between them. The CDR3 is CASSLVLSYEGQYF. As DNA, the CDR3 is TGTGCCAGCAGTTTGGTCCTTTCCTACGAGGGGCAGTACTTC.

The rearrangement uses TRBV2 and TRBJ2-7; 9 bases agree with TRBD1. The CDR3 runs 14 residues. Germline lookup yields CDR1 SNHLY and CDR2 FYNNEI. The V segment lost 10 bases and the J segment 2 bases; nucleotides outside the gene matches: 9. CDR3 sequence reads: CATTHRGLAYEQYF. The CDR3 DNA reads as TGTGCCACAACCCACAGGGGGCTAGCCTACGAGCAGTACTTC.

The chain joins TRBV29-1 to TRBJ2-1; D is possibly TRBD1 (6 bases). V was shortened by 5 bases and J by 3 bases, with 14 bases between the two germline ends. This CDR3 comprises 14 residues. Looked up from germline, CDR1 is SQVTM and CDR2 is ANQGSEA. The DNA of the CDR3 is TGCAGCGTTCCAGGGAAAGGGGGCTACAATGAGCAGTTCTTC. This encodes CSVPGKGGYNEQFF.

Here the CDR3 DNA reads TGTGCCAGCAGTAAGACTAATGAGCAGTACTTC. Translation: CASSKTNEQYF. The rearrangement joins TRBV28 to TRBJ2-7; a possible D gene is TRBD2 (5 bases). This CDR3 has 11 amino acids. V lost 5 bases and J 7 bases, leaving 9 bases between the germline ends. Germline lookup yields CDR1 MDHEN and CDR2 SYDVKM.

This clone was seen a few times. This rearrangement joins TRBV21-1 to TRBJ1-2. TRBV21-1 is an annotated pseudogene. The CDR3 has 14 residues. CDR3 sequence (DNA): TGTGCCAGCAGTTCCCTCGAACGGTGGGACTTCTACACCTTC. This gives the protein CASSSLERWDFYTF.

This clone is a singleton in its sample. The CDR3 bases are TGTGCCAGCAGTGGGACAGGGGTGGACACCGGGGAGCTGTTTTTT. Translation: CASSGTGVDTGELFF. The chain carries TRBV6-5 and TRBJ2-2; TRBD1 matches at 10 bases. This CDR3 is 15 amino acids long. V lost 5 bases and J lost 3; bases outside the gene matches: 3. CDR1 is MNHEY and CDR2 is SVGAGI in the germline V gene.

This chain uses TRBV7-6 with TRBJ1-6, with TRBD1 identical over 8 bases. V lost 8 bases, J lost 5 bases, and 5 bases stayed unmatched. This CDR3 region has 14 residues. Germline CDR1 reads SGHVS; CDR2 reads FNYEAQ. CDR3 amino acids: CASGGTGDNSPLHF. In DNA form, the CDR3 reads TGTGCCAGCGGCGGGACAGGAGATAATTCACCCCTCCACTTT. The variable domain in full, completed from reference TRBV7-6 and TRBJ1-6, reads GAGVSQSPRYKVTKRGQDVALRCDPISGHVSLYWYRQALGQGPEFLTYFNYEAQQDKSGLPNDRFSAERPEGSISTLTIQRTEQRDSAMYRCASGGTGDNSPLHFGNGTRLTVT.

The V and J genes are TRBV9 and TRBJ1-1, with D possibly TRBD1 on 5 matching bases. The CDR3 has 17 amino acids. The V and J ends lost 0 bases and 2 bases respectively, with 17 bases between them. Per the germline V gene, CDR1 is SGDLS and CDR2 is YYNGEE. CDR3 DNA: TGTGCCAGCAGCGTAGCCCCAACAGGCCGCGGAAACACTGAAGCTTTCTTT. Translating it yields CASSVAPTGRGNTEAFF.

The chain carries TRBV27 and TRBJ2-5; no clear D. V gave up 2 bases and J gave up 5 bases, with 15 bases separating them. The CDR3 has 15 amino acids. Germline V CDR1 and CDR2: MNHEY, SMNVEV (reference sequence). The CDR3 spells CASSLRAKGAETQYF. CDR3 nucleotides: TGTGCCAGCAGTTTAAGAGCGAAAGGCGCCGAGACCCAGTACTTC.

The CDR3 DNA is TGTGCCAGCAGCCAGATAAGCGGGAGCCCCAAAAACATTCAGTACTTC. Encoded protein: CASSQISGSPKNIQYF. The chain employs TRBV4-2 and TRBJ2-4, with TRBD2 identical over 8 bases. The germline V gene encodes CDR1 LGHNA and CDR2 YNFKEQ. This CDR3 is 16 amino acids long. The ends lost 3 bases at V and 2 bases at J; junction bases unmatched: 6.

CDR3 nucleotide sequence: TGTGCCAGCAGTTCTCTCAGGGGTTCCAATGAGCAGTTCTTC. Residues: CASSSLRGSNEQFF. The rearrangement links TRBV28 to TRBJ2-1, with a tentative D call TRBD1 (6 bases). The CDR3 sequence is 14 residues long. V was clipped by 4 bases and J by 6 bases, with 13 bases between them. The germline V gene has CDR1 MDHEN and CDR2 SYDVKM.

The chain carries TRBV11-2 and TRBJ2-7; 8 bases line up with TRBD1. With V trimmed by 4 bases and J by 3 bases, 5 bases remained unmatched. Per germline, CDR1 SGHAT and CDR2 FQNNGV. CDR3 size: 14 residues. The DNA of the CDR3 is TGTGCCAGCAGCTCCCTCACAGGGGGCTACGAGCAGTACTTC. Amino acid sequence: CASSSLTGGYEQYF.

This chain connects TRBV11-2 to TRBJ1-1, with TRBD1 identical over 9 bases. The germline gives CDR1 SGHAT, CDR2 FQNNGV. With V trimmed by 5 bases and J by 1 base, 5 bases remained unmatched. CDR3 length: 15 amino acids. CDR3 DNA: TGTGCCAGCAGCCGGGGACAGGGAACGAACACTGAAGCTTTCTTT. It encodes CASSRGQGTNTEAFF.

The rearrangement links TRBV11-2 to TRBJ1-4; D is uncertain. Germline-derived CDR1 and CDR2 are SGHAT and FQNNGV. The V end lost 2 bases, the J end lost 7 bases, and 11 bases lay between the germline ends. The length of the CDR3 is 14 residues. CDR3 in DNA: TGTGCCAGCAGCTTAAGTCGGGGAGGTGAAAAACTGTTTTTT. This sequence encodes CASSLSRGGEKLFF.

The chain joins TRBV15 to TRBJ1-4; possibly TRBD1 for D (5 bases). The CDR3 has 15 amino acids. CDR1 LNHNV and CDR2 YYDKDF come from the germline V gene (reference sequence). V was clipped by 0 bases and J by 5 bases, with 10 bases between them. CDR3 DNA sequence: TGTGCCACCAGCAGAGATGGGGAGGGGAATGAAAAACTGTTTTTT. This translates into CATSRDGEGNEKLFF. The variable domain in full, with the rest retrieved from reference TRBV15 and TRBJ1-4, is DAMVIQNPRYQVTQFGKPVTLSCSQTLNHNVMYWYQQKSSQAPKLLFHYYDKDFNNEADTPDNFQSRRPNTSFCFLDIRSPGLGDTAMYLCATSRDGEGNEKLFFGSGTQLSVL.

Points on this clone: A far larger clone is one nucleotide away, so this likely arose from a read error. Other DNA variants within this sample encode the same CDR3. The genes are TRBV5-5 and TRBJ2-6; a possible D gene is TRBD2 (6 bases). V lost 4 bases and J lost 0, with 11 bases in between. Germline lookup yields CDR1 SGHKS and CDR2 YYEKEE (reference sequence). This CDR3 contains 16 residues. Here the CDR3 DNA reads TGTGCCAGCAGCCCCTCGGAGGGCTCTGGGGCCAACGTCCTGACTTTC. Encoded protein: CASSPSEGSGANVLTF. The variable domain in full, with the rest retrieved from reference TRBV5-5 and TRBJ2-6, is DAGVTQSPTHLIKTRGQQVTLRCSPISGHKSVSWYQQVLGQGPQFIFQYYEKEERGRGNFPDRFSARQFPNYSSELNVNALLLGDSALYLCASSPSEGSGANVLTFGAGSRLTVL.

V is TRBV5-4 and J is TRBJ1-1; TRBD1 is a possible D gene (6 bases). The CDR3 runs to 18 residues. The V gene lost 0 bases and the J gene lost 4 bases, with 22 bases spanning the gap. CDR1 and CDR2 (germline): SGHNT, YYREEE (reference sequence). The DNA for the CDR3 is TGTGCCAGCAGCTTGGGGCAGGGGAGCTATTTTTGGTCCACTGAAGCTTTCTTT. Its translation is CASSLGQGSYFWSTEAFF.

The chain links TRBV2 to TRBJ2-3; the D gene is possibly TRBD2 (5 bases). CDR1 and CDR2 from the germline V gene are SNHLY and FYNNEI. This CDR3 comprises 12 residues. The V end lost 9 bases, the J end lost 3 bases, and 10 bases lay between the germline ends. The CDR3, as DNA: TGTGCCAGTTCCAGGAGGACAGATACGCAGTATTTT. This sequence encodes CASSRRTDTQYF.